These 18 T cell receptor beta chains share one sample of origin, sequenced in a study of T cells in Graves' hyperthyroidism and ophthalmopathy. RNA transcripts provided the source from which TCR beta CDR3 regions were amplified. A first-round RT-PCR of the TCR CDR3 used the HTBI primer set. One entry per CDR3 protein, called by TCRdb with MiXCR from the multiplex PCR reads. The sample records some 760,000 distinct CDR3 sequences, 12% to 15% being singletons. The sequencing input was blood. These receptor sequences come from a woman between 18 and 29 years old with Graves' hyperthyroidism.

This clonotype was detected ten times or more. The chain links TRBV9 to TRBJ2-7, with 8 bases lining up with TRBD2. Germline CDR1 and CDR2: SGDLS and YYNGEE. Trimming removed 3 bases from V and 4 bases from J; junction bases left unmatched: 3. The CDR3 extends over 13 amino acids. The CDR3 loop is CASSEASGYEQYF. DNA of the CDR3: TGTGCCAGCAGCGAGGCTAGCGGGTACGAGCAGTACTTC.

The chain is built from TRBV6-2 or TRBV6-3 and TRBJ2-3, with 14 bases fitting TRBD2. V lost 6 bases and J lost 7; bases outside the gene matches: 6. Germline V gene sequence: CDR1 MNHEY, CDR2 SVGEGT. This CDR3 contains 15 residues. The CDR3 spells CASRGTSGSLNTQYF. DNA for the CDR3: TGTGCCAGCAGAGGGACTAGCGGGAGTCTTAATACGCAGTATTTT.

This clonotype was counted many times. The chain uses TRBV28 and TRBJ2-1; a possible D gene is TRBD2 (6 bases). This CDR3 contains 14 residues. Germline assignment: CDR1 MDHEN and CDR2 SYDVKM. V shed 3 bases and J shed 10 bases, with 16 bases lying between them. In DNA form, the CDR3 reads TGTGCCAGCAGTTTTGGAGGGAGGCTGGGGGAGCAGTTCTTC. It codes for CASSFGGRLGEQFF.

This clonotype was detected many times. V is TRBV28 and J is TRBJ2-3, with 8 bases aligning to TRBD2. Trimming took 2 bases from V and 4 from J; bases not matched to a gene: 5. The V gene's germline CDR1 is MDHEN and CDR2 SYDVKM. CDR3 length: 15 amino acids. The DNA for the CDR3 is TGTGCCAGCAGTTTAACGAGCGGGAGCTCAGATACGCAGTATTTT. As protein: CASSLTSGSSDTQYF. The full variable domain, with the rest looked up from reference TRBV28 and TRBJ2-3, is DVKVTQSSRYLVKRTGEKVFLECVQDMDHENMFWYRQDPGLGLRLIYFSYDVKMKEKGDIPEGYSVSREKKERFSLILESASTNQTSMYLCASSLTSGSSDTQYFGPGTRLTVL.

This clonotype was picked up many times. The V gene is TRBV7-9, the J gene TRBJ2-7, with 11 bases that match TRBD1. The CDR3 is made up of 13 amino acids. Germline assignment: CDR1 SEHNR and CDR2 FQNEAQ (reference sequence). V lost 3 bases and J lost 7; bases outside the gene matches: 2. The CDR3 coding sequence is TGTGCCAGCAGCTTCGGGACAGGGGGAGAGCAGTACTTC. This codes for CASSFGTGGEQYF. The full variable domain, in which reference TRBV7-9 and TRBJ2-7 provide the parts outside the CDR3, is DTGVSQNPRHKITKRGQNVTFRCDPISEHNRLYWYRQTLGQGPEFLTYFQNEAQLEKSRLLSDRFSAERPKGSFSTLEIQRTEQGDSAMYLCASSFGTGGEQYFGPGTRLTVT.

Notes on this clonotype: Given a much more abundant clone one base away, this may be a read error. The chain is built from TRBV7-8 and TRBJ2-1, with TRBD2 matching over 10 bases. The end of the DNA fits TRBJ2-7 better, so the J call may be wrong. The CDR3 runs to 15 residues. Germline CDR1 and CDR2: SGHVS and FQNEAQ. CDR3 bases: TGTGCCAGCAGCCGGGGGACTAGCGCATACAATGAGCAGTACTTC. Protein sequence: CASSRGTSAYNEQYF.

The chain carries TRBV7-3 and TRBJ2-7, with TRBD2 matching over 11 bases. From germline, CDR1 is SGHTA and CDR2 FQGTGA. This CDR3 has 16 amino acids. V lost 2 bases, J lost 0 bases, and 3 bases stayed unmatched. The CDR3 nucleotides read TGTGCCAGCAGCTTATTCACTAGCGGGAGCTCCTACGAGCAGTACTTC. Its protein is CASSLFTSGSSYEQYF. Drawing the rest from reference TRBV7-3 and TRBJ2-7, the complete variable domain is GAGVSQTPSNKVTEKGKYVELRCDPISGHTALYWYRQSLGQGPEFLIYFQGTGAADDSGLPNDRFFAVRPEGSVSTLKIQRTERGDSAVYLCASSLFTSGSSYEQYFGPGTRLTVT.

There are many counts of this clonotype. The rearrangement uses TRBV2 and TRBJ1-2; D gene ambiguous. Trimming pared 5 bases from V and 8 bases from J, leaving 12 bases between. This CDR3 has 12 amino acids. CDR1 is SNHLY, CDR2 FYNNEI, per germline. Written as DNA, the CDR3 is TGTGCCAGCAGTAGTGAGGTCCGGGGCTACACCTTC. This encodes CASSSEVRGYTF. The full variable domain, its missing parts supplied by reference TRBV2 and TRBJ1-2, is EPEVTQTPSHQVTQMGQEVILRCVPISNHLYFYWYRQILGQKVEFLVSFYNNEISEKSEIFDDQFSVERPDGSNFTLKIRSTKLEDSAMYFCASSSEVRGYTFGSGTRLTVV.

CDR3 amino acids: CASSLAPRDRARGYTF. As DNA, the CDR3 is TGTGCCAGCAGTCTGGCCCCCCGGGACAGGGCTCGAGGCTACACCTTC. V and J are TRBV28 and TRBJ1-2; 9 bases align to TRBD1. J was trimmed by 8 bases and V by 5 bases; bases with no gene match: 15. The CDR3 runs 16 residues. Germline V gene lookup returns CDR1 MDHEN and CDR2 SYDVKM.

J is TRBJ2-7 and V is TRBV27, with D unclear. The CDR3 spans 15 residues. Per germline, CDR1 MNHEY and CDR2 SMNVEV (reference sequence). With 5 bases removed from V and 0 bases from J, the gap between germline ends came to 14 bases. The CDR3 loop is CASSERAVSSYEQYF. The DNA for the CDR3 is TGTGCCAGCAGTGAAAGGGCCGTAAGCTCCTACGAGCAGTACTTC.

This clonotype has ten or more counts. The gene calls are TRBV20-1 and TRBJ2-7; D possibly corresponds to TRBD2 (6 bases). Trimming took 3 bases from V and 2 from J, leaving 17 bases between them. The CDR3 consists of 15 residues. CDR1 and CDR2 (germline): DFQATT, SNEGSKA (reference sequence). The CDR3 sequence: CSARLKAGAAYEQYF. CDR3 DNA: TGCAGTGCTAGGTTAAAAGCGGGTGCCGCCTACGAGCAGTACTTC.

This clonotype was seen many times. The chain recombines TRBV6-2 or TRBV6-3 with TRBJ1-1; D gene uncertain. Trimming left V 7 bases short and J 2 bases short, with 5 bases between. The V gene's germline CDR1 is MNHEY and CDR2 SVGEGT. CDR3 length: 11 residues. The CDR3 DNA reads TGTGCCAGCATCAGAAACACTGAAGCTTTCTTT. Encoded protein: CASIRNTEAFF.

The V call is TRBV10-1, the J call TRBJ2-5, with no clear D. This CDR3 comprises 13 residues. Looked up from germline, CDR1 is WNHNN and CDR2 is SYGVQD (reference sequence). Trimming stripped 2 bases from V and 0 bases from J, with 4 bases between. CDR3 in amino acids: CASSETDQETQYF. The CDR3 nucleotides read TGCGCCAGCAGTGAGACAGACCAAGAGACCCAGTACTTC.

This clonotype came up many times. The V gene is TRBV12-3 or TRBV12-4, the J gene TRBJ2-7; 7 nucleotides agree with TRBD1. The V segment lost 2 bases and the J segment 0 bases; nucleotides outside the gene matches: 7. The CDR3 is 16 residues long. The CDR3 DNA is TGTGCCAGCAGTTTAAGGCCACAGGGGAGCTCCTACGAGCAGTACTTC. Amino acids: CASSLRPQGSSYEQYF.

This clonotype has a count of ten or more. The genes are TRBV7-8 and TRBJ2-1, with a weak D call TRBD1 (6 bases). Trimming stripped 1 base from V and 2 bases from J, with 12 bases between. Germline V CDR1 and CDR2: SGHVS, FQNEAQ. The CDR3 covers 16 residues. CDR3 residues: CASSLVQTGAYNEQFF. The CDR3 region has the DNA TGTGCCAGCAGCTTAGTCCAGACAGGTGCCTACAATGAGCAGTTCTTC.

This clonotype has a handful of counts. The chain carries TRBV6-1 and TRBJ2-7; TRBD1 is a possible D gene (5 bases). The V end lost 5 bases, the J end lost 3 bases, and 17 bases lay between the germline ends. The V gene's germline CDR1 is MNHNS and CDR2 SASEGT. The CDR3 length is 15 residues. The CDR3 loop is CASSYAGQGYYEQYF. CDR3 DNA sequence: TGTGCCAGCAGTTATGCCGGGCAGGGTTACTACGAGCAGTACTTC.

This clonotype was seen ten or more times. The chain has TRBV11-1 and TRBJ2-7; D perhaps matches TRBD2 (5 bases). The CDR3 runs 15 residues. Per germline, CDR1 SGHAT and CDR2 FQDESV (reference sequence). Trimming cost V 2 bases and J 2 bases, with 13 bases left between them. The chain's CDR3 is CASSLREGLPYEQYF. Written as DNA, the CDR3 is TGTGCCAGCAGCTTACGAGAGGGCTTACCCTACGAGCAGTACTTC.

J is TRBJ2-1 and V is TRBV9; either TRBD1 or TRBD2 may supply D (5 bases each). V dropped 0 bases and J dropped 0 bases, with 10 bases sitting between them. This CDR3 region has 16 residues. Looked up from germline, CDR1 is SGDLS and CDR2 is YYNGEE. This chain's CDR3 is CASSVAWGSSYNEQFF. In DNA, the CDR3 is TGTGCCAGCAGCGTAGCGTGGGGGAGCTCCTACAATGAGCAGTTCTTC.